This T cell receptor beta chain was recovered during a study of blood T cells in healthy people across ages. The second PCR ran about 6 to 12 cycles with a sample-barcoded 5' primer and J-beta primers. From the 5' RACE reads, TCRdb called clonotypes with MiXCR, one entry per CDR3 protein. The table records just under 550,000 distinct CDR3 sequences, 20% to 30% of them present only once. Germline CDR1 reads LGHNA; CDR2 reads YSLEER. The length of the CDR3 is 15 residues. Trimming took 0 bases from V and 4 from J; bases not matched to a gene: 3. Isolation of PBMCs gave at least 6 million cells per sample. This same sample was also taken into another study, of T cells of mothers and their children. From that second work: The data showed no persistent microchimeric T cell clones.

The sequencing input was blood. The receptor was isolated from a boy under 18 in good health. This chain joins TRBV4-3 and TRBJ2-7; 10 bases map to TRBD2. The CDR3 region is CASSQDPSGGYEQYF. The CDR3 DNA follows: TGCGCCAGCAGCCAAGACCCTAGCGGGGGATACGAGCAGTACTTC.